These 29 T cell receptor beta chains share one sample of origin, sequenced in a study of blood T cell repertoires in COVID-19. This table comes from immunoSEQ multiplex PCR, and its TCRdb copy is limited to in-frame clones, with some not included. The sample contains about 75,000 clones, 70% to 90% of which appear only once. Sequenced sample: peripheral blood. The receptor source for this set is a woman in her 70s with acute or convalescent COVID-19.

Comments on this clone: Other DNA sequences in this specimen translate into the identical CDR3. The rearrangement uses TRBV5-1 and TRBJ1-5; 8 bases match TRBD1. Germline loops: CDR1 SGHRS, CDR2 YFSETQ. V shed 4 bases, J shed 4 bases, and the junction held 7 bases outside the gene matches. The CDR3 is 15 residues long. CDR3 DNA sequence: TGCGCCAGCAGCCTCACAGGACAGGGAAATCAGCCCCAGCATTTT. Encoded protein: CASSLTGQGNQPQHF.

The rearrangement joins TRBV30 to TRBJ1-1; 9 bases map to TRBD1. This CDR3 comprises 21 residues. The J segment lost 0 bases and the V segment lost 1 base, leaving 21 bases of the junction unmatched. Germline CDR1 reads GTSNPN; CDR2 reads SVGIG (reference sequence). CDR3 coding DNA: TGTGCCTGGAGTGCTAAGACAGGGGGAAGAGGACATTTTGGAATGAACACTGAAGCTTTCTTT. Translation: CAWSAKTGGRGHFGMNTEAFF.

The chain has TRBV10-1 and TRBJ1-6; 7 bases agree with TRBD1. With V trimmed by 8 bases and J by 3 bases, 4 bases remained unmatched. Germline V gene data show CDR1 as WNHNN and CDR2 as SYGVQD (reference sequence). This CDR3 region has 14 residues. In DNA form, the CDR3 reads TGCGCCAGCGCAGGGGGTAACTATAATTCACCCCTCCACTTT. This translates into CASAGGNYNSPLHF.

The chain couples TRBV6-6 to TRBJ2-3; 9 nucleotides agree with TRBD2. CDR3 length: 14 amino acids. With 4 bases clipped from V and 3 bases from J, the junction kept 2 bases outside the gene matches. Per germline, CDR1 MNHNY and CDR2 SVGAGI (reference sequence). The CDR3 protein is CASSSGLATDTQYF. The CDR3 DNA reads TGTGCCAGCAGTTCCGGACTAGCGACAGATACGCAGTATTTT.

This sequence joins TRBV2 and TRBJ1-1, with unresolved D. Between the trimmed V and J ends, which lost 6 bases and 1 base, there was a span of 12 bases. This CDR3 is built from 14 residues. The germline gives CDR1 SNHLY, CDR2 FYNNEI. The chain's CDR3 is CASSVGSGNTEAFF. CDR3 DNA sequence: TGTGCCAGCAGCGTAGGGAGTGGGAACACTGAAGCTTTCTTT.

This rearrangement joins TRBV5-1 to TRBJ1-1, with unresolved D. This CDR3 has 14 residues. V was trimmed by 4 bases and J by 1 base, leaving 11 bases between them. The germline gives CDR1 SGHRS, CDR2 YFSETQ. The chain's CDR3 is CASSERTGNTEAFF. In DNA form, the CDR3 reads TGCGCCAGCAGCGAACGAACGGGGAACACTGAAGCTTTCTTT.

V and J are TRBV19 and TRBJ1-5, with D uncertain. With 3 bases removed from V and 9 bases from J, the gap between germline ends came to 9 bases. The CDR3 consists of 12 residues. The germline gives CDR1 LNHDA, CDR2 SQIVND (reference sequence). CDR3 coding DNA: TGTGCCAGTAGTATTTCCACCGGGCCCCAGCATTTT. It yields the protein CASSISTGPQHF.

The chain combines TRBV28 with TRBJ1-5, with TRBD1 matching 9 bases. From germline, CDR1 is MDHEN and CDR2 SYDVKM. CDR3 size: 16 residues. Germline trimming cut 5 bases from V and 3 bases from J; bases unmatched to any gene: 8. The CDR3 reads CASSRGGTGNNQPQHF. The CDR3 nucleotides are TGTGCCAGCAGTAGAGGGGGGACAGGGAACAATCAGCCCCAGCATTTT.

CDR3 coding DNA: TGTGCCATCAGGGAGCTAGCGGGGGCTGGGGAGCAGTACTTC. Protein product: CAIRELAGAGEQYF. This rearrangement joins TRBV10-3 to TRBJ2-7; 10 nucleotides align to TRBD2. There are 14 residues in the CDR3. Trimming removed 6 bases from V and 7 bases from J; junction bases left unmatched: 9. Per germline, CDR1 ENHRY and CDR2 SYGVKD.

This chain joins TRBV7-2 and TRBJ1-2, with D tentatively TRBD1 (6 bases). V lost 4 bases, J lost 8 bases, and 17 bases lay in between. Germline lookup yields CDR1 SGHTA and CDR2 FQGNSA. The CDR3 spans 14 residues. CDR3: CASSSQGPRGGYTF. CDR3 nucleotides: TGTGCCAGCAGCTCGCAGGGGCCCCGAGGGGGCTACACCTTC.

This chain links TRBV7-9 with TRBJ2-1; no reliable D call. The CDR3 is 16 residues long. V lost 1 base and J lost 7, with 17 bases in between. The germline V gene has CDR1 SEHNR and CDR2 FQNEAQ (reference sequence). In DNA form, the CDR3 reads TGTGCCAGCAGCTTAGTGTTCGGAGCAGTACAAAATGAGCAGTTCTTC. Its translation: CASSLVFGAVQNEQFF.

CDR3 DNA sequence: TGTGCCAGCAGTTTCTCAGGGGGGAGGAATGAGCAGTTCTTC. It yields the protein CASSFSGGRNEQFF. The rearrangement links TRBV28 to TRBJ2-1, with a possible D match to TRBD1 (7 bases). Trimming pared 3 bases from V and 7 bases from J, leaving 13 bases between. This CDR3 is 14 amino acids long. Germline lookup yields CDR1 MDHEN and CDR2 SYDVKM.

The CDR3 nucleotides are TGTGCCAGCAGCTTGGGGCAGGGTATTGAAGAGACCCAGTACTTC. This encodes CASSLGQGIEETQYF. This sequence joins TRBV11-3 and TRBJ2-5; tentative D call: TRBD1 (5 bases). CDR1 and CDR2 from the germline V gene are SGHNT and YENEEA. V lost 3 bases, J lost 3 bases, and 14 bases lay in between. This CDR3 has 15 residues.

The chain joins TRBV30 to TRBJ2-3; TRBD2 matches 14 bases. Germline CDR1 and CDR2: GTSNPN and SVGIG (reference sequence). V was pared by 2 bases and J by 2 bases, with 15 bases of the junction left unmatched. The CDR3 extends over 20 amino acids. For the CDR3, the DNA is TGTGCCTGGAGTCTTCGGACTAGCGGGAGGCCTACGACATTCACAGATACGCAGTATTTT. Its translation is CAWSLRTSGRPTTFTDTQYF.

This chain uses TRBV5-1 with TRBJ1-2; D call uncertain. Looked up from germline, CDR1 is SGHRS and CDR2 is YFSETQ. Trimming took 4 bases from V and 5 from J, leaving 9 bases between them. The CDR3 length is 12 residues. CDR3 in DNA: TGCGCCAGCAGCCAGAGGACTTATGGCTACACCTTC. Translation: CASSQRTYGYTF.

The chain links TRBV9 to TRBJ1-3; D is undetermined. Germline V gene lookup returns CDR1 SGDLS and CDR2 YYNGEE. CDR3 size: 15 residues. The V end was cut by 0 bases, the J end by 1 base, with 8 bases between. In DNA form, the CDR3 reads TGTGCCAGCAGCGTAGAGGGAGGGTCTGGAAACACCATATATTTT. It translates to CASSVEGGSGNTIYF.

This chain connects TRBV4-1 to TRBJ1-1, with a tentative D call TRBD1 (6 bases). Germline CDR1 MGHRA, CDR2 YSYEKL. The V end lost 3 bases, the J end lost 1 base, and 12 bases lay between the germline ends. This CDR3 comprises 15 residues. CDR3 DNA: TGCGCCAGCAGCCATCTAGACAGGCCGAACACTGAAGCTTTCTTT. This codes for CASSHLDRPNTEAFF.

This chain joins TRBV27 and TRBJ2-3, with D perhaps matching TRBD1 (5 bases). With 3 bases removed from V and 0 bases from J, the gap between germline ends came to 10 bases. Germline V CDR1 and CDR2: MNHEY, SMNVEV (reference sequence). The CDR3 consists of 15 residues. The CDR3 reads CASSFRAFSTDTQYF. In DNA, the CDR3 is TGTGCCAGCAGTTTCAGGGCCTTCAGCACAGATACGCAGTATTTT.

The CDR3 reads CASSQEGGGNLAYEQYF. CDR3 nucleotide sequence: TGTGCCAGCAGCCAAGAGGGGGGGGGCAATCTAGCCTACGAGCAGTACTTC. This chain uses TRBV4-2 with TRBJ2-7; perhaps TRBD2 as D (7 bases). Germline CDR1 and CDR2: LGHNA and YNFKEQ. Trimming left V 0 bases short and J 2 bases short, with 17 bases between. The CDR3 totals 17 residues.

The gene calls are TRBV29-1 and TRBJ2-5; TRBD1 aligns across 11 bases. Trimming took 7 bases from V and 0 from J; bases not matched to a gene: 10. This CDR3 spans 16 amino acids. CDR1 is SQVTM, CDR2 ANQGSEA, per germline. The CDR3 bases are TGCAGCGCCCAAAGAGGGACAGGGGGGTACCAAGAGACCCAGTACTTC. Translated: CSAQRGTGGYQETQYF.

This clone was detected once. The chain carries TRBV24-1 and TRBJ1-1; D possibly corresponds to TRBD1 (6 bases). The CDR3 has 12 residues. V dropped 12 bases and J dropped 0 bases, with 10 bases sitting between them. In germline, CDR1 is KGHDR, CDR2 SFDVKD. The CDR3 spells CASDRLNTEAFF. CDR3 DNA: TGTGCCTCGGACAGACTGAACACTGAAGCTTTCTTT.

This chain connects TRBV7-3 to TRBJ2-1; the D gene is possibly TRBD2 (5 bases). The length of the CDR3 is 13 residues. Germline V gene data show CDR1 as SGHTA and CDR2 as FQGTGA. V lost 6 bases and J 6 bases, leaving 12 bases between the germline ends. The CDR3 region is CASSWTGFNEQFF. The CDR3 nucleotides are TGTGCCAGCAGTTGGACTGGTTTCAATGAGCAGTTCTTC. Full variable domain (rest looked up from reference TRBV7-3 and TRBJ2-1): GAGVSQTPSNKVTEKGKYVELRCDPISGHTALYWYRQSLGQGPEFLIYFQGTGAADDSGLPNDRFFAVRPEGSVSTLKIQRTERGDSAVYLCASSWTGFNEQFFGPGTRLTVL.

CDR3 sequence: CASSLGTVYGYTF. CDR3 nucleotide sequence: TGTGCCAGCAGCCTCGGGACAGTCTATGGCTACACCTTC. The chain combines TRBV14 with TRBJ1-2; 7 bases are shared with TRBD1. CDR3 length: 13 amino acids. V was clipped by 4 bases and J by 4 bases; unmatched bases: 3. CDR1 and CDR2 (germline): SGHDN, FVKESK.

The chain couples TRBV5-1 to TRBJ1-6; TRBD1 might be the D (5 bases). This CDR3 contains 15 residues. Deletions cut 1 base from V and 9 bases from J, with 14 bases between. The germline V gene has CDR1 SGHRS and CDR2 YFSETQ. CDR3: CASSLTGPLGSPLHF. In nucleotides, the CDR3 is TGCGCCAGCAGCTTGACAGGTCCCCTTGGTTCACCCCTCCACTTT.

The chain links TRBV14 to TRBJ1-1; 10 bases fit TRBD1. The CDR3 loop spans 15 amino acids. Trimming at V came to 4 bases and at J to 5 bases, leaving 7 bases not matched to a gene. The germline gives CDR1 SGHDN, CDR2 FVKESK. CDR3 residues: CASSLPGQGWTEAFF. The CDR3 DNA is TGTGCCAGCAGCCTCCCGGGACAGGGGTGGACTGAAGCTTTCTTT.

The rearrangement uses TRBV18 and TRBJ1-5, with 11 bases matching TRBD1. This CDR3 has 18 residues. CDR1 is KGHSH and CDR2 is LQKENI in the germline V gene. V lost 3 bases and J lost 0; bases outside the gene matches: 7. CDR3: CASSPGTGGLGSNQPQHF. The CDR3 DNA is TGTGCCAGCTCACCGGGGACAGGGGGATTGGGTAGCAATCAGCCCCAGCATTTT.

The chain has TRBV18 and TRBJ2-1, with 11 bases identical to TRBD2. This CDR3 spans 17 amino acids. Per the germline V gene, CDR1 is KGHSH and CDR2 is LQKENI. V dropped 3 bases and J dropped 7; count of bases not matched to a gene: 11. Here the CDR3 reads CASSPPTSGAGGNEQFF. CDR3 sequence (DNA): TGTGCCAGCTCACCCCCGACTAGCGGGGCCGGTGGGAATGAGCAGTTCTTC.

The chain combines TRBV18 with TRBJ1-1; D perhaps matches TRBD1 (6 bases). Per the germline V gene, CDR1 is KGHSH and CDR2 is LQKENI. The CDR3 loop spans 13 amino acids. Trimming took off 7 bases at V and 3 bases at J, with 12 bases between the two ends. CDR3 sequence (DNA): TGTGCCAGCTACAGGGTTTTGGACACTGAAGCTTTCTTT. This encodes CASYRVLDTEAFF.

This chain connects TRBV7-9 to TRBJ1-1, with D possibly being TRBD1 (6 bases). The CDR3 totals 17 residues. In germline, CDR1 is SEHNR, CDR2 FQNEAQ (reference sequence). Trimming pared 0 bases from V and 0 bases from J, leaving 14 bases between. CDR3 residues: CASSLAYDRTMNTEAFF. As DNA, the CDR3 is TGTGCCAGCAGCTTAGCCTATGACAGGACGATGAACACTGAAGCTTTCTTT.